One sample yielded the 5 T cell receptor beta chains listed below, sequenced in a study of OX40 agonist ivuxolimab in advanced cancers. TCRdb keeps only in-frame clones here, not all; method: immunoSEQ multiplex PCR. The sample has around 100,000 clones, 80% to 95% seen once. Sample: CD4+ or CD8+ T cells sorted from blood, taken in a trial of the OX40 agonist ivuxolimab. Source of these receptors: an adult with an advanced solid tumor such as melanoma, head and neck, liver or kidney cancer.

This clone was detected only once. V is TRBV6-6 and J is TRBJ2-1; D unclear. The V end was cut by 4 bases, the J end by 0 bases, with 10 bases between. Germline CDR1 MNHNY, CDR2 SVGAGI (reference sequence). This CDR3 comprises 15 residues. Here the CDR3 reads CASSSTGSSYNEQFF. CDR3 in DNA: TGTGCCAGCAGTTCCACGGGTAGCTCCTACAATGAGCAGTTCTTC.

V is TRBV15 and J is TRBJ2-5; D perhaps matches TRBD1 (6 bases). The CDR3 extends over 13 amino acids. In germline, CDR1 is LNHNV, CDR2 YYDKDF (reference sequence). V was trimmed by 2 bases and J by 11 bases, leaving 15 bases between them. This CDR3 reads CATSRRTVGEQYF. In DNA, the CDR3 is TGTGCCACCAGCAGAAGGACAGTTGGTGAGCAGTACTTC.

V gene TRBV5-1 combines with J gene TRBJ2-7; TRBD1 might be the D (6 bases). CDR1 and CDR2 from the germline V gene are SGHRS and YFSETQ. The germline V and J ends were trimmed by 4 bases and 6 bases, with 11 bases remaining between them. The CDR3 totals 12 residues. The CDR3 DNA follows: TGCGCCAGCAGCAAACAGGGAAGCGAGCAGTACTTC. The encoded protein is CASSKQGSEQYF.

This chain uses TRBV28 with TRBJ2-7, with D possibly being TRBD1 or TRBD2 (6 bases each). The V and J ends lost 4 bases and 1 base respectively, with 17 bases between them. This CDR3 region has 16 residues. Germline-derived CDR1 and CDR2 are MDHEN and SYDVKM. This CDR3 reads CASSSFGSQGSYEQYF. As DNA, the CDR3 is TGTGCCAGCAGTTCCTTCGGGAGCCAGGGGTCCTACGAGCAGTACTTC. The full variable domain, in which reference TRBV28 and TRBJ2-7 provide the parts outside the CDR3, is DVKVTQSSRYLVKRTGEKVFLECVQDMDHENMFWYRQDPGLGLRLIYFSYDVKMKEKGDIPEGYSVSREKKERFSLILESASTNQTSMYLCASSSFGSQGSYEQYFGPGTRLTVT.

The chain uses TRBV6-5 and TRBJ2-2; a weak D match, TRBD1 (6 bases). The CDR3 spans 16 residues. Per the germline V gene, CDR1 is MNHEY and CDR2 is SVGAGI. V was trimmed by 4 bases and J by 4 bases, leaving 16 bases between them. CDR3 in DNA: TGTGCCAGCAGTTTCCAACTACAGGGTTCCACCGGGGAGCTGTTTTTT. It specifies CASSFQLQGSTGELFF.